These 32 T cell receptor beta chains share one sample of origin, sequenced in a study of blood T cell repertoires in COVID-19. This table comes from immunoSEQ multiplex PCR, and its TCRdb copy is limited to in-frame clones, with some not included. Of about 390,000 clones listed, approximately 87% are singletons. The material sequenced was PBMCs or T cells enriched from blood (not recorded which). The source of these receptors is a woman aged 45-65 years who had recovered from COVID-19.

This clone was seen just once. V and J are TRBV28 and TRBJ2-7; D is perhaps TRBD2 (5 bases). The CDR3 is made up of 14 amino acids. V was trimmed by 6 bases and J by 3 bases, leaving 15 bases between them. Germline lookup yields CDR1 MDHEN and CDR2 SYDVKM. The CDR3 reads CASSPDIGDYEQYF. In DNA, the CDR3 is TGTGCCAGCAGCCCCGACATCGGGGACTACGAGCAGTACTTC.

In this sample, this clone turned up once. The chain has TRBV19 and TRBJ1-5, with a tentative D call TRBD1 (5 bases). This CDR3 is 15 amino acids long. CDR1 is LNHDA and CDR2 is SQIVND in the germline V gene (reference sequence). V lost 3 bases and J lost 3, with 12 bases in between. The CDR3 nucleotides read TGTGCCAGTAGTATGCGGGGCGCTTTCAATCAGCCCCAGCATTTT. This codes for CASSMRGAFNQPQHF.

The chain has TRBV6-5 and TRBJ2-3; 9 bases align to TRBD1. Germline V gives CDR1 MNHEY, CDR2 SVGAGI. The CDR3 is made up of 14 amino acids. Germline trimming cut 6 bases from V and 3 bases from J; bases unmatched to any gene: 4. Here the CDR3 DNA reads TGTGCCAGCAGCCGACAGGGGGGGACAGATACGCAGTATTTT. Residues: CASSRQGGTDTQYF.

This chain connects TRBV7-9 to TRBJ2-7, with 15 bases fitting TRBD2. With 5 bases clipped from V and 2 bases from J, the junction kept 4 bases outside the gene matches. This CDR3 has 16 amino acids. CDR1 and CDR2 (germline): SEHNR, FQNEAQ (reference sequence). DNA for the CDR3: TGTGCCAGCAGCCCGGGACTAGCGGGGGGTACCTACGAGCAGTACTTC. It specifies CASSPGLAGGTYEQYF.

This chain uses TRBV5-6 with TRBJ2-7, with 12 bases that match TRBD1. The CDR3 is made up of 14 amino acids. The germline V gene has CDR1 SGHDT and CDR2 YYEEEE. Trimming removed 4 bases from V and 6 bases from J; junction bases left unmatched: 5. The CDR3 loop is CASSIPGQGAEQYF. DNA of the CDR3: TGTGCCAGCAGCATTCCGGGACAGGGGGCCGAGCAGTACTTC.

The J gene is TRBJ2-3, the V gene TRBV2, with 16 bases aligning to TRBD2. The CDR3 totals 16 residues. After removal of 6 bases from V and 1 base from J, the junction contained 1 base not matched to a gene. CDR1 SNHLY and CDR2 FYNNEI come from the germline V gene. CDR3 sequence: CASSGTSGGGTDTQYF. The CDR3 bases are TGTGCCAGCAGCGGGACTAGCGGGGGGGGCACAGATACGCAGTATTTT.

This rearrangement joins TRBV6-4 to TRBJ1-6, with D unresolved. The CDR3 runs to 12 residues. V lost 1 base and J lost 14, with 9 bases in between. Germline CDR1 and CDR2: MRHNA and SNTAGT. The CDR3, as DNA: TGTGCCAGCAGTGACTGGCGGGGAGCCCTCCACTTT. Translation: CASSDWRGALHF.

V gene TRBV7-8 combines with J gene TRBJ1-5, with D maybe TRBD1 (6 bases). This CDR3 has 13 residues. Germline V gene data show CDR1 as SGHVS and CDR2 as FQNEAQ. V was cut by 5 bases and J by 7 bases, with 12 bases left in between. The CDR3 region has the DNA TGTGCCAGCAGCACAGGGTCGCAACAGCCCCAGCATTTT. Its protein product is CASSTGSQQPQHF.

J is TRBJ2-3 and V is TRBV24-1; possibly TRBD1 for D (6 bases). V was clipped by 8 bases and J by 3 bases, with 14 bases between them. The length of the CDR3 is 14 residues. Germline values: CDR1 KGHDR, CDR2 SFDVKD. CDR3 amino acids: CATMSQGTTDTQYF. The CDR3 bases are TGTGCCACCATGTCCCAGGGGACAACAGATACGCAGTATTTT.

The chain combines TRBV9 with TRBJ2-5; 9 bases are a match to TRBD1. Per the germline V gene, CDR1 is SGDLS and CDR2 is YYNGEE. Trimming removed 4 bases from V and 5 bases from J; junction bases left unmatched: 9. The CDR3 runs 15 residues. CDR3 DNA sequence: TGTGCCAGCAGCTTGGGGACAGGGATTATCGAGACCCAGTACTTC. Amino acids: CASSLGTGIIETQYF.

This sequence joins TRBV28 and TRBJ2-1, with 11 bases identical to TRBD1. Germline CDR1 MDHEN, CDR2 SYDVKM. The V gene end was trimmed by 3 bases and the J gene end by 8 bases; junction bases not matched to a gene: 9. The CDR3 sequence is 16 residues long. CDR3 DNA: TGTGCCAGCAGTTTCAGGGACAGGGGGTTTAACGATGAGCAGTTCTTC. This sequence encodes CASSFRDRGFNDEQFF.

The gene calls are TRBV9 and TRBJ2-3, with 8 bases fitting TRBD2. The CDR3 contains 16 residues. Trimming cost V 0 bases and J 4 bases; bases outside gene matches: 7. The V gene's germline CDR1 is SGDLS and CDR2 YYNGEE. Here the CDR3 DNA reads TGTGCCAGCAGCGTAGCACAGGCGGGGGGTGCAGATACGCAGTATTTT. Its protein product is CASSVAQAGGADTQYF.

This clone was picked up one time. The chain recombines TRBV15 with TRBJ2-1; D not certain. Germline V gene lookup returns CDR1 LNHNV and CDR2 YYDKDF (reference sequence). Between the trimmed V and J ends, which lost 0 bases and 1 base, there was a span of 16 bases. The CDR3 is made up of 18 amino acids. The CDR3 DNA reads as TGTGCCACCAGCAGAGATCCCCCTAGTGTATCTTCCTACAATGAGCAGTTCTTC. As protein: CATSRDPPSVSSYNEQFF.

The chain links TRBV7-2 to TRBJ1-5; D is uncertain. This CDR3 has 15 amino acids. The V end was cut by 2 bases, the J end by 2 bases, with 10 bases between. Germline V gives CDR1 SGHTA, CDR2 FQGNSA. CDR3 amino acids: CASSLSAGGNQPQHF. CDR3 coding DNA: TGTGCCAGCAGCTTATCCGCGGGTGGCAATCAGCCCCAGCATTTT.

The J gene is TRBJ1-5, the V gene TRBV19; 11 bases line up with TRBD1. The CDR3 loop spans 17 amino acids. Germline V lookup: CDR1 LNHDA, CDR2 SQIVND (reference sequence). J gave up 1 base and V 5 bases, and 7 bases lay outside the gene matches. In DNA, the CDR3 is TGTGCCAGTAGTGGAGGGACAGGGGGGATAAGCAATCAGCCCCAGCATTTT. Amino acids: CASSGGTGGISNQPQHF. Based on the CDR3 plus reference TRBV19 and TRBJ1-5, the full variable domain is DGGITQSPKYLFRKEGQNVTLSCEQNLNHDAMYWYRQDPGQGLRLIYYSQIVNDFQKGDIAEGYSVSREKKESFPLTVTSAQKNPTAFYLCASSGGTGGISNQPQHFGDGTRLSIL.

The chain has TRBV18 and TRBJ2-1; TRBD2 matches at 7 bases. The CDR3 runs to 18 residues. V lost 2 bases, J lost 0 bases, and 10 bases stayed unmatched. CDR1 is KGHSH, CDR2 LQKENI, per germline. For the CDR3, the DNA is TGTGCCAGCTCACCAAGGATGAGCGGGGAGAGCTCCTACAATGAGCAGTTCTTC. Protein sequence: CASSPRMSGESSYNEQFF.

This chain joins TRBV14 and TRBJ1-5; D not certain. CDR1 and CDR2 from the germline V gene are SGHDN and FVKESK. This CDR3 spans 13 amino acids. Trimming left V 8 bases short and J 7 bases short, with 15 bases between. The CDR3 DNA is TGTGCCAGCCCCCGGAACCCAGGCCAGCCCCAGCATTTT. Protein sequence: CASPRNPGQPQHF.

The V and J genes are TRBV5-1 and TRBJ2-7; D is unresolved. V lost 3 bases and J 3 bases, leaving 10 bases between the germline ends. The CDR3 is made up of 13 amino acids. Germline CDR1 SGHRS, CDR2 YFSETQ. The CDR3: CASSSVNNYEQYF. For the CDR3, the DNA is TGCGCCAGCAGCTCCGTGAACAACTACGAGCAGTACTTC.

The rearrangement links TRBV2 to TRBJ2-5, with D possibly matching TRBD2 (5 bases). The CDR3 runs to 13 residues. Germline CDR1 and CDR2: SNHLY and FYNNEI. The V and J ends lost 3 bases and 4 bases respectively, with 9 bases between them. In DNA, the CDR3 is TGTGCCAGCAGTGAGAGCGGAGGAGAGACCCAGTACTTC. Translation gives CASSESGGETQYF.

V is TRBV5-1 and J is TRBJ1-5, with a tentative D call TRBD1 (6 bases). Trimming stripped 1 base from V and 4 bases from J, with 15 bases between. The germline CDR1 and CDR2 sequences are SGHRS and YFSETQ. The CDR3 consists of 16 residues. The CDR3 sequence is CASSLTGGPGNQPQHF. As DNA, the CDR3 is TGCGCCAGCAGCTTGACGGGGGGGCCAGGTAATCAGCCCCAGCATTTT. The entire variable domain, with the rest obtained from reference TRBV5-1 and TRBJ1-5, is as follows: KAGVTQTPRYLIKTRGQQVTLSCSPISGHRSVSWYQQTPGQGLQFLFEYFSETQRNKGNFPGRFSGRQFSNSRSEMNVSTLELGDSALYLCASSLTGGPGNQPQHFGDGTRLSIL.

The CDR3 reads CASSLIAGGPKDTQYF. The CDR3 DNA reads TGTGCCAGCAGTTTAATAGCGGGGGGGCCGAAAGATACGCAGTATTTT. The chain couples TRBV5-5 to TRBJ2-3; 11 bases are a match to TRBD2. J was trimmed by 5 bases and V by 5 bases; bases with no gene match: 10. The CDR3 length is 16 residues. Germline CDR1 SGHKS, CDR2 YYEKEE (reference sequence).

There are a few counts of this clone. Other DNA sequences of this sample code for an identical CDR3. This CDR3 reads CASSLDRGSYGYTF. CDR3 nucleotide sequence: TGCGCCAGCAGCTTGGACAGGGGGTCGTATGGCTACACCTTC. This sequence joins TRBV5-1 and TRBJ1-2; 8 positions agree with TRBD1. CDR1 is SGHRS and CDR2 is YFSETQ in the germline V gene. V lost 0 bases, J lost 5 bases, and 3 bases stayed unmatched. This CDR3 contains 14 residues.

V gene TRBV2 combines with J gene TRBJ1-2; 7 bases line up with TRBD1. This CDR3 has 15 amino acids. V lost 4 bases to trimming and J lost 1 base; unmatched junction nucleotides: 6. Germline V gives CDR1 SNHLY, CDR2 FYNNEI. The CDR3 loop is CASSVQGQINYGYTF. Written as DNA, the CDR3 is TGTGCCAGCAGTGTCCAGGGACAGATTAACTATGGCTACACCTTC.

V gene TRBV29-1 combines with J gene TRBJ1-1, with D possibly TRBD1 on 6 matching bases. Germline CDR1 reads SQVTM; CDR2 reads ANQGSEA. The CDR3 covers 14 residues. V lost 6 bases and J 0 bases, leaving 14 bases between the germline ends. CDR3 amino acids: CSVKDRKLNTEAFF. CDR3 bases: TGCAGCGTGAAGGACAGAAAGTTGAACACTGAAGCTTTCTTT.

The gene calls are TRBV6-1 and TRBJ2-5; D remains ambiguous. The CDR3 has 14 residues. The ends were cut back, 0 bases at V and 2 bases at J, with 7 bases in the middle. Germline values: CDR1 MNHNS, CDR2 SASEGT. The CDR3 nucleotides are TGTGCCAGCAGTGAAGCGCCCAGACAAGAGACCCAGTACTTC. Residues: CASSEAPRQETQYF.

The chain recombines TRBV6-5 with TRBJ2-1; D call uncertain. The CDR3 is 13 residues long. Deletions cut 7 bases from V and 2 bases from J, with 9 bases between. Germline CDR1 reads MNHEY; CDR2 reads SVGAGI. CDR3 bases: TGTGCCAGCAAGGCAGGTACCTACAATGAGCAGTTCTTC. Translation gives CASKAGTYNEQFF.

The rearrangement uses TRBV9 and TRBJ2-1; 9 positions agree with TRBD2. Germline loops: CDR1 SGDLS, CDR2 YYNGEE. The CDR3 runs to 17 residues. V shed 0 bases and J 5 bases; nucleotides not matched to a gene: 9. CDR3: CASSVAVSGGNHNEQFF. The DNA of the CDR3 is TGTGCCAGCAGCGTAGCCGTGAGCGGGGGGAACCACAATGAGCAGTTCTTC.

This chain uses TRBV28 with TRBJ2-3; possible D gene TRBD1, 5 bases. Germline assignment: CDR1 MDHEN and CDR2 SYDVKM. Trimming took 6 bases from V and 6 from J, leaving 10 bases between them. There are 12 residues in the CDR3. The CDR3 loop reads CASREQGDTQYF. Written as DNA, the CDR3 is TGTGCCAGCAGGGAGCAGGGTGATACGCAGTATTTT.

V usage is TRBV7-2 and J usage is TRBJ1-1; the match to TRBD1 covers 7 bases. Germline loops: CDR1 SGHTA, CDR2 FQGNSA. This CDR3 is built from 13 residues. Trimming took 5 bases from V and 5 from J; bases not matched to a gene: 5. The CDR3 DNA reads TGTGCCAGCAGCACCTACAGGGGTACTGAAGCTTTCTTT. This codes for CASSTYRGTEAFF.

The V and J genes are TRBV5-1 and TRBJ2-7; D perhaps matches TRBD2 (5 bases). The germline CDR1 and CDR2 sequences are SGHRS and YFSETQ. The length of the CDR3 is 15 residues. Deletions cut 0 bases from V and 4 bases from J, with 14 bases between. DNA of the CDR3: TGCGCCAGCAGCTTGGCCGGGCTCGGAGGTTACGAGCAGTACTTC. The encoded protein is CASSLAGLGGYEQYF.

This clone was recorded only once. The V call is TRBV19, the J call TRBJ1-1; 11 bases fit TRBD1. With V trimmed by 5 bases and J by 4 bases, 3 bases remained unmatched. In germline, CDR1 is LNHDA, CDR2 SQIVND (reference sequence). CDR3 length equals 14 residues. The CDR3 reads CASSAGTGGTEAFF. CDR3 nucleotides: TGTGCCAGTAGTGCCGGGACAGGGGGCACTGAAGCTTTCTTT.

J is TRBJ1-2 and V is TRBV3-1 (or the pseudogene TRBV3-2), with TRBD1 as a possible D gene (5 bases). With 4 bases removed from V and 1 base from J, the gap between germline ends came to 7 bases. This CDR3 is 13 amino acids long. Germline V gene data show CDR1 as LGHDT and CDR2 as YNNKEL (reference sequence). The CDR3 is CASSPGHNYGYTF. CDR3 DNA sequence: TGTGCCAGCAGCCCCGGACATAACTATGGCTACACCTTC.